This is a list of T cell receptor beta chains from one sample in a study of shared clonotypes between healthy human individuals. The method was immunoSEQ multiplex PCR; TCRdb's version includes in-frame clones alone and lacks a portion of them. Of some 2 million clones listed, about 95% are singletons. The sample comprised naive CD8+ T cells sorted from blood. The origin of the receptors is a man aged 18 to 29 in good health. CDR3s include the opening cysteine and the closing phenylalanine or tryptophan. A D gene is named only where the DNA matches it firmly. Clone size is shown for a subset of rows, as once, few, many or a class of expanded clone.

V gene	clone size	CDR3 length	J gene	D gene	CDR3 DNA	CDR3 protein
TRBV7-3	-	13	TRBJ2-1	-	TGTGCCAGCAGCTTAACCCAGCACAATGAGCAGTTCTTC	CASSLTQHNEQFF
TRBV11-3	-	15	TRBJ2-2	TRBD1	TGTGCCAGCAGCTCGGACAGGGGGCTCACCGGGGAGCTGTTTTTT	CASSSDRGLTGELFF
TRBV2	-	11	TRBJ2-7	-	TGTGCCAGCAGTGCCAACTACGAGCAGTACTTC	CASSANYEQYF
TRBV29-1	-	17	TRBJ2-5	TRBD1	TGCAGCGTTGATCCCTCGTATGACAGGGGGCTCCAAGAGACCCAGTACTTC	CSVDPSYDRGLQETQYF
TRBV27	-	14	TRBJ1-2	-	TGTGCCAGCATTCAGACCGGGACTGCCTATGGCTACACCTTC	CASIQTGTAYGYTF
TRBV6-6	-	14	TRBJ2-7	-	TGTGCCAGCAGTACCCCGGACGGTTACTACGAGCAGTACTTC	CASSTPDGYYEQYF
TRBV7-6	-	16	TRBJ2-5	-	TGTGCCAGCAGCCCAGGGACGGAATATTCCCAAGAGACCCAGTACTTC	CASSPGTEYSQETQYF
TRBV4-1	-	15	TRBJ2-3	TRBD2	TGCGCCAGCAGCCCACCTAGCGGTAGCACAGATACGCAGTATTTT	CASSPPSGSTDTQYF
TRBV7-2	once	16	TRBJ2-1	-	TGTGCCAGCAGCGTAGACAGCGGAAGCTCCTACAATGAGCAGTTCTTC	CASSVDSGSSYNEQFF
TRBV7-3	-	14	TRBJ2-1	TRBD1	TGTGCCAGCAGCTTGGGGACAGGGGTCAATGAGCAGTTCTTC	CASSLGTGVNEQFF
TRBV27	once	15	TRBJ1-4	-	TGTGCCAGCAGTTTATCGTGGGGGGCGCATGAAAAACTGTTTTTT	CASSLSWGAHEKLFF
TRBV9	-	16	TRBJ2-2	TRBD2	TGTGCCAGCAGCGTACCGCGGGGGACGAACACCGGGGAGCTGTTTTTT	CASSVPRGTNTGELFF
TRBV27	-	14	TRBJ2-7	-	TGTGCCAGCAGTTTATTCGGCGGTTCCTACGAGCAGTACTTC	CASSLFGGSYEQYF
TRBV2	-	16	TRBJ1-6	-	TGTGCCAGCAGTCCGCCCCAAACAGGGCAGAGGTCACCCCTCCACTTT	CASSPPQTGQRSPLHF
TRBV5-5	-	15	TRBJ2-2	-	TGTGCCAGCAGCTTCTCTGGTTCTTTGACCGGGGAGCTGTTTTTT	CASSFSGSLTGELFF
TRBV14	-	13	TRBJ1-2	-	TGTGCCAGCAGCCAAACAGGGAGTTACGGCTACACCTTC	CASSQTGSYGYTF
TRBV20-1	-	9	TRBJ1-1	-	TGCAGTGCTAACCCCGGAGCTTTCTTT	CSANPGAFF
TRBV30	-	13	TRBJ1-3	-	TGTGCCTGGAGTGTAGACCCCCGGAGCACCATATATTTT	CAWSVDPRSTIYF
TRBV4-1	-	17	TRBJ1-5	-	TGCGCCAGCAGCCACCTCCCTAGGGAGGATGGCAATCAGCCCCAGCATTTT	CASSHLPREDGNQPQHF
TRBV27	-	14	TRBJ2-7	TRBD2	TGTGCCAGCAGTTACAGCGGGGACGCGGCCGAGCAGTACTTC	CASSYSGDAAEQYF
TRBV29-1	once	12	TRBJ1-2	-	TGCAGCGTTGAAGGCCGAGGCGATGGCTACACCTTC	CSVEGRGDGYTF
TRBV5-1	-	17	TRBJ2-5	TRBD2	TGCGCCAGCAGTCTGAGCGGGGGGGCCGGAATAGGAGAGACCCAGTACTTC	CASSLSGGAGIGETQYF
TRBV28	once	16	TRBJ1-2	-	TGTGCCAGCAGTCCACTAGAGAGCCATCTTAACTATGGCTACACCTTC	CASSPLESHLNYGYTF
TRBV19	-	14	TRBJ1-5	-	TGTGCCAGTAGTTTGGTCTCTAGCAATCAGCCCCAGCATTTT	CASSLVSSNQPQHF
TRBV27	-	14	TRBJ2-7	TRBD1	TGTGCCAGCAGTGGCGACAGGGCTGCCTACGAGCAGTACTTC	CASSGDRAAYEQYF
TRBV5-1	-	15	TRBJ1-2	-	TGCGCCAGCAGCTTGGGATGGACTGCAAACTATGGCTACACCTTC	CASSLGWTANYGYTF
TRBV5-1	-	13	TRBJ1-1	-	TGCGCCAGCAGACGGGGCTTGAACACTGAAGCTTTCTTT	CASRRGLNTEAFF
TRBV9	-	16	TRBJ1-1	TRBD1	TGTGCCAGCAGCCCGGGACAGGGAAGTTTGGACACTGAAGCTTTCTTT	CASSPGQGSLDTEAFF
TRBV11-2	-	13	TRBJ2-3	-	TGTGCCAGCAGCCCAAGCCCCCAAGATACGCAGTATTTT	CASSPSPQDTQYF
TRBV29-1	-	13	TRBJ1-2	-	TGCAGCGTTGATAGTCACACGGCGGGGGGCTACACCTTC	CSVDSHTAGGYTF
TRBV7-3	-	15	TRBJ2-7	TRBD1	TGTGCCAGCAGCTTGACAGGGGGCGCATGGGACGAGCAGTACTTC	CASSLTGGAWDEQYF
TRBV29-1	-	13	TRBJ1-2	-	TGCAGCGTTGACCCCGGGGTCGGTAGTGGCTACACCTTC	CSVDPGVGSGYTF
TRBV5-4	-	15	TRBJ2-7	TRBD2	TGTGCCAGCAGCCATGCTAGCGGGGGCACCTACGAGCAGTACTTC	CASSHASGGTYEQYF
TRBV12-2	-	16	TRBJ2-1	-	TGTGCAAGTCGCTTAGACCGGCAGGGGGCGTCTTATGAGCAGTTCTTC	CASRLDRQGASYEQFF
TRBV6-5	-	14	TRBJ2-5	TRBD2	TGTGCCAGCAGTTACGGCGGGAGGGTGGAGACCCAGTACTTC	CASSYGGRVETQYF
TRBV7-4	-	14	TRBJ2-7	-	TGTGCCAGCAGCTTAGTTTTAGGGGGGCACGAGCAGTACTTC	CASSLVLGGHEQYF
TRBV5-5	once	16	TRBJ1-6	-	TGTGCCAGCAGCTTGGGACCGAACTCCTATAATTCACCCCTCCACTTT	CASSLGPNSYNSPLHF
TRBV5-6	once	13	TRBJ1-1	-	TGTGCCAGCAGCTTGTTAGCGGACAGAGAAGCTTTCTTT	CASSLLADREAFF
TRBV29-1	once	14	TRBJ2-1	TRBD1	TGCAGCGCCCCGGGACAGGGGAAAACAAATGAGCAGTTCTTC	CSAPGQGKTNEQFF
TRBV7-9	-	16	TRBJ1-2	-	TGTGCCAGCAGCTCCGTCATCCAGGGTTTCAACTATGGCTACACCTTC	CASSSVIQGFNYGYTF
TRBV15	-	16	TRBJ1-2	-	TGTGCCACCAGCCCTATGGTGGGGGCGCATACCTATGGCTACACCTTC	CATSPMVGAHTYGYTF
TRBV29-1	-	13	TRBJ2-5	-	TGCAGCGCCGACGGGGGATCTTTAGAGACCCAGTACTTC	CSADGGSLETQYF
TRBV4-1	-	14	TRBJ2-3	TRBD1	TGCGCCAGCAGCCAAGCAGGGGGAATAGATACGCAGTATTTT	CASSQAGGIDTQYF
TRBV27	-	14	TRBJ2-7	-	TGTGCCAGCAGTTTATCGGGTCCGATCTACGAGCAGTACTTC	CASSLSGPIYEQYF
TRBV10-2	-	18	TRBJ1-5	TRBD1	TGCGCCAGCAGTGAGTCGGGACAGGGGTTGGGGAGCAATCAGCCCCAGCATTTT	CASSESGQGLGSNQPQHF
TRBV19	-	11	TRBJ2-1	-	TGTGCCAGTAGGGGGTACAATGAGCAGTTCTTC	CASRGYNEQFF
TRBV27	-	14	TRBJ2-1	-	TGTGCCAGCAGTCCCGGAGGCGTTTACAATGAGCAGTTCTTC	CASSPGGVYNEQFF
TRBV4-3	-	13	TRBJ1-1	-	TGCGCCAGCAGCCCGGGGACCGACGACGAAGCTTTCTTT	CASSPGTDDEAFF
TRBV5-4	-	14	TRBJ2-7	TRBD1	TGTGCCAGCAGCTTGAAGGGGACAGGGGACGAGCAGTACTTC	CASSLKGTGDEQYF
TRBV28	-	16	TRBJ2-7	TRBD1	TGTGCCAGCAGTCACCGGGACAGCGTGGAGTCCTACGAGCAGTACTTC	CASSHRDSVESYEQYF
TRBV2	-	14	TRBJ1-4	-	TGTGCCAGCGGCGGGCGGGACGAAGATGAAAAACTGTTTTTT	CASGGRDEDEKLFF
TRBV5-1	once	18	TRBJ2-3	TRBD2	TGCGCCAGCAGTCATAGACTAGCGGGGGGGCCCGGCACAGATACGCAGTATTTT	CASSHRLAGGPGTDTQYF
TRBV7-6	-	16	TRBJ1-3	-	TGTGCCAGCAGCCCCTACGAAGGTGACTCTGGAAACACCATATATTTT	CASSPYEGDSGNTIYF
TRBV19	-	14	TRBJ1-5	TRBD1	TGTGCCAGTAGCGGAAGACAGGGTAGTCAGCCCCAGCATTTT	CASSGRQGSQPQHF